This T cell receptor beta chain was sequenced during a study of blood T cell repertoires in COVID-19 (dated by TCRdb to the early 2020s). Study-level background: Samples from collaborators originated in the United States, Italy and Spain and spanned both the acute and convalescent phases of COVID-19. Where available, HLA class I and class II types were obtained from metadata supplied by the sample provider rather than from assay-based typing. The sample metadata nearly always contained a de-identified subject ID, COVID-19 status, age in years and sex. The repertoires were released in a freely available public database intended as a resource for research on the immune response to SARS-CoV-2. The material from the prospective study consisted of cDNA or gDNA derived from T cells, B-cell-depleted T cells, or PBMCs. Deeply sampled blood TCRbeta repertoires from subjects exposed to, actively infected with, or recovered from COVID-19 were included in the dataset. The samples were drawn from the first 160 participants of the ongoing ImmuneRACE study and from 1,254 subjects provided by 6 global collaborators. General findings and caveats noted by the study authors: How much clinical and demographic metadata was included differed by source and by participant, and the metadata was provided uncurated.

Each collaborating institution followed its own protocols to collect whole blood in K2EDTA tubes. For TCRbeta analysis, collaborators shipped samples as frozen whole blood, isolated PBMCs, or DNA extracted from either of those sample types. As to this clone: Its target antigen remains unknown. Qualities for individual bases were not recorded, and no much larger clone is one base off.

TCRbeta CDR3 regions were amplified from genomic DNA using the immunoSEQ Assay, a bias-controlled multiplex PCR. From the authors' description of their analysis: The number of nucleated cells in each sample was estimated from the amplification of reference gene primers within the assay. To quantify the absolute abundance of each unique TCRbeta CDR3 rearrangement, sequence reads were collapsed and filtered. Productive Simpson clonality was computed per sample as the square root of Simpson's diversity index over productive rearrangements. TCRdb obtained this table from immuneACCESS and retained in-frame rearrangements with V and J assigned. These tables miss some clones; where compared with another copy, unresolved V genes account for less than half of the shortfall, and the remainder is unexplained. That table furnishes V, J and clone size, whereas the DNA furnished D and trimming. A total of around 200,000 clones appear in this sample, around 86% of them only once. The ten biggest clones cover roughly 3.5% of the sample.

Counted from cysteine to phenylalanine, this CDR3 has 13 amino acids. Only CDR3 DNA remains: 39 bases, in frame from the first base. The germline V gene gives CDR1 as SGHAT and CDR2 as FQNNGV. The chain couples TRBV11-2 to TRBJ2-7, and TRBD2 may be the D gene, going by 6 matching bases. The source of this sequence is a man aged 65 to 85 with acute or convalescent COVID-19. Source material: peripheral blood. CDR3 loop: CAGALGSSYEQYF. The sequenced DNA is TGTGCAGGGGCCCTCGGGAGCTCCTACGAGCAGTACTTC.